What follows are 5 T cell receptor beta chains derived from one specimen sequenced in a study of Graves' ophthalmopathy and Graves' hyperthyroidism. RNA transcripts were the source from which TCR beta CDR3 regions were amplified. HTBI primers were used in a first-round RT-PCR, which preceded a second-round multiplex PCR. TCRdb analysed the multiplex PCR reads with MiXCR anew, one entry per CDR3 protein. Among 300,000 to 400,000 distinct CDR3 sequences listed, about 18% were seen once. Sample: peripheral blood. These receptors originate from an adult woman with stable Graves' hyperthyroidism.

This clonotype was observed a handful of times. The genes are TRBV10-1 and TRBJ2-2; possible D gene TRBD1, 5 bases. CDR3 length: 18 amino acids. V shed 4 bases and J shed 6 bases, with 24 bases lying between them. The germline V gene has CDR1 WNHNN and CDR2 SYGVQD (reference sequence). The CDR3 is CASSVTPGSIRGSGELFF. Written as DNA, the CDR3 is TGCGCCAGCAGTGTAACCCCCGGGTCCATAAGGGGATCCGGGGAGCTGTTTTTT.

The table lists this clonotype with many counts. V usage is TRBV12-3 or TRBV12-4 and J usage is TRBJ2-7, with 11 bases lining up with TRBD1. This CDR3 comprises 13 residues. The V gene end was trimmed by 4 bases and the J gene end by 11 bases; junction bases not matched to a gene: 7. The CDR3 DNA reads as TGTGCCAGCAGTTCCGGGACAGGGGGGTTTGAGTACTTC. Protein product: CASSSGTGGFEYF.

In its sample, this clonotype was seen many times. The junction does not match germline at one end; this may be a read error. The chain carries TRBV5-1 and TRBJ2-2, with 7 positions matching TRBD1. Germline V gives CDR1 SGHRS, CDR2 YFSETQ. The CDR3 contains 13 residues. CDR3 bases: TGCGCCGGCAGGGACAGGAACACCGGGGAGCTGTTTTTT. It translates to CAGRDRNTGELFF.

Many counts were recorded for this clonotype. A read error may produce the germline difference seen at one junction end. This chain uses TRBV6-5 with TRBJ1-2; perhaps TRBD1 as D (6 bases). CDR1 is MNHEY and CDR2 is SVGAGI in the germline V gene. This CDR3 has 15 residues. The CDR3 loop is CASSNSGGGVYGYTF. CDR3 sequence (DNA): TGTGCCAGCAGTAACTCTGGGGGGGGCGTCTATGGCTACACCTTC.

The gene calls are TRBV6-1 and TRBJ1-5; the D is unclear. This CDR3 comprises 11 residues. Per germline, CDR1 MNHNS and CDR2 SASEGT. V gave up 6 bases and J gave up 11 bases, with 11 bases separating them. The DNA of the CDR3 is TGTGCCAGCAGCCTGGACGGTGCCCAGCATTTT. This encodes CASSLDGAQHF.